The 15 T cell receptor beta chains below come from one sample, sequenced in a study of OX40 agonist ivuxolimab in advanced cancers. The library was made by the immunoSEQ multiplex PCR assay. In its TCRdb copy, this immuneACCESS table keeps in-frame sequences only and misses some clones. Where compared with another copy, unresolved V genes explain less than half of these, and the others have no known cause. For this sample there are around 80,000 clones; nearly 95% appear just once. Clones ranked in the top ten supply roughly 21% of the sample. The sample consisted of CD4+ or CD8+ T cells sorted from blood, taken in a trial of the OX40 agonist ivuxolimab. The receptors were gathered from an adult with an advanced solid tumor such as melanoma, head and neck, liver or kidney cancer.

CDR3 DNA: TGCGCCAGCAGCCACGGTACAGGGACAGGAGGCCAAGAGACCCAGTACTTC. Its translation is CASSHGTGTGGQETQYF. This chain links TRBV4-3 with TRBJ2-5; 8 nucleotides line up with TRBD1. The CDR3 is made up of 17 amino acids. Losses at the gene ends were 3 bases for V and 1 base for J; bases not matched to a gene: 10. Germline assignment: CDR1 LGHNA and CDR2 YSLEER.

The CDR3 region has the DNA TGCGCCAGCAGCCAAGATGAGCGGGTCCCCTACAATGAGCAGTTCTTC. This translates into CASSQDERVPYNEQFF. The chain joins TRBV4-3 to TRBJ2-1, with D perhaps TRBD2 (6 bases). Trimming removed 0 bases at V and 2 bases at J, with 11 bases between. CDR3 length equals 16 residues. CDR1 is LGHNA, CDR2 YSLEER, per germline.

The CDR3 sequence: CASSYPTGTGPFYEQYF. CDR3 bases: TGTGCCAGCAGCTACCCGACAGGGACCGGGCCGTTCTACGAGCAGTACTTC. V is TRBV7-8 and J is TRBJ2-7, with 7 bases fitting TRBD1. The germline V gene has CDR1 SGHVS and CDR2 FQNEAQ. The CDR3 is 17 residues long. V gave up 4 bases and J gave up 3 bases; unmatched junction bases: 15.

CDR3 protein: CSVEGLGQGNYGYTF. Written as DNA, the CDR3 is TGCAGCGTTGAGGGGCTCGGACAGGGGAACTATGGCTACACCTTC. The chain carries TRBV29-1 and TRBJ1-2; 9 positions agree with TRBD1. Per germline, CDR1 SQVTM and CDR2 ANQGSEA. CDR3 length equals 15 residues. The V and J ends lost 3 bases and 2 bases, in that order; junction bases with no gene match: 7.

The CDR3 DNA reads TGTGCCAGCAGCCCGGTGACTAGCGGAACCTACAATGAGCAGTTCTTC. Translation: CASSPVTSGTYNEQFF. The rearrangement joins TRBV7-6 to TRBJ2-1, with 9 bases lining up with TRBD2. V shed 5 bases and J 2 bases; nucleotides not matched to a gene: 7. This CDR3 comprises 16 residues. CDR1 is SGHVS and CDR2 is FNYEAQ in the germline V gene. The full variable domain, with the rest looked up from reference TRBV7-6 and TRBJ2-1, is GAGVSQSPRYKVTKRGQDVALRCDPISGHVSLYWYRQALGQGPEFLTYFNYEAQQDKSGLPNDRFSAERPEGSISTLTIQRTEQRDSAMYRCASSPVTSGTYNEQFFGPGTRLTVL.

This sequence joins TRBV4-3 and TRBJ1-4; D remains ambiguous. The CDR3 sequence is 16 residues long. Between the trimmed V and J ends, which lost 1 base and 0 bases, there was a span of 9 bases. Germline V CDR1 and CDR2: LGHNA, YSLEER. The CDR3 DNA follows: TGCGCCAGCAGCCAAGGCGTAGGTGCAACTAATGAAAAACTGTTTTTT. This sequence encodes CASSQGVGATNEKLFF.

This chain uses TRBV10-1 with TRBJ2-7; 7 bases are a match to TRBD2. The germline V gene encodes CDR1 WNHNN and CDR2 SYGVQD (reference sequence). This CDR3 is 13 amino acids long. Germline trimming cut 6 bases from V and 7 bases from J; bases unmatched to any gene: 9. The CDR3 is CASSLPGEGEQYF. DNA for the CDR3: TGCGCCAGCAGCTTGCCCGGGGAGGGAGAGCAGTACTTC.

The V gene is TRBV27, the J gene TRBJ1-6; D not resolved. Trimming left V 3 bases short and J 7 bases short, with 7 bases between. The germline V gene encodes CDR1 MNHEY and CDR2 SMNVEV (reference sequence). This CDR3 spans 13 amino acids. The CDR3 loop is CASSFTVNSPLHF. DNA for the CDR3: TGTGCCAGCAGTTTCACAGTGAATTCACCCCTCCACTTT.

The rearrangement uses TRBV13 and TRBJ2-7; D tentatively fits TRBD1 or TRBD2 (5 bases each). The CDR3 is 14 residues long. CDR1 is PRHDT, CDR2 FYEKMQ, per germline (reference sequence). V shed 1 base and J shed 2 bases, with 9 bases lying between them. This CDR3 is CASSLVQGPYEQYF. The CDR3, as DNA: TGTGCCAGCAGCTTAGTGCAGGGACCCTACGAGCAGTACTTC.

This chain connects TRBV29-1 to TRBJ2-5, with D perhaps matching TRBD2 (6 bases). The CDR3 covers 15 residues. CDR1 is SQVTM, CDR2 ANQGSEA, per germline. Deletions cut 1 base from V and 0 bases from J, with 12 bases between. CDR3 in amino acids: CSVEGRGLHQETQYF. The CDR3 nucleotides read TGCAGCGTTGAAGGTCGGGGACTCCACCAAGAGACCCAGTACTTC.

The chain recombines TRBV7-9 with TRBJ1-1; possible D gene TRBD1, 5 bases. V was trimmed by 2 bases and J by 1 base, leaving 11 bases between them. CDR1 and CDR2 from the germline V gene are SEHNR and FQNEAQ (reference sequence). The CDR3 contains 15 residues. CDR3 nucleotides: TGTGCCAGCAGCTTACTTACAGGAACGAACACTGAAGCTTTCTTT. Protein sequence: CASSLLTGTNTEAFF.

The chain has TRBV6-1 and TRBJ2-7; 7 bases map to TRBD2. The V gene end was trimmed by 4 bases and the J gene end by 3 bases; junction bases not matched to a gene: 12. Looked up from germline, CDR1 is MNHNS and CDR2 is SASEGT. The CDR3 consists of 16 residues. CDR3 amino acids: CASSGLGGRRDYEQYF. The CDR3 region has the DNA TGTGCCAGCAGTGGTTTGGGCGGGAGAAGGGACTACGAGCAGTACTTC.

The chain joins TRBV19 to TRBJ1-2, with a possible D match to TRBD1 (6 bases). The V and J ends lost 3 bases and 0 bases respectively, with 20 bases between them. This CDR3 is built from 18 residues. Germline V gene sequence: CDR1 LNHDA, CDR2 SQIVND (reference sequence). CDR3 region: CASSIFRDKHEANYGYTF. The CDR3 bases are TGTGCCAGTAGTATTTTTCGGGACAAACACGAAGCTAACTATGGCTACACCTTC.

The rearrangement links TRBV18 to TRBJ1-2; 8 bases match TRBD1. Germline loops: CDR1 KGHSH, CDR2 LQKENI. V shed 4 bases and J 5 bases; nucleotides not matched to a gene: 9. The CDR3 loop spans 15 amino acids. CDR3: CASSLGQGGLYGYTF. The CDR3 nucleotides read TGTGCCAGCTCACTTGGACAGGGTGGATTATATGGCTACACCTTC.

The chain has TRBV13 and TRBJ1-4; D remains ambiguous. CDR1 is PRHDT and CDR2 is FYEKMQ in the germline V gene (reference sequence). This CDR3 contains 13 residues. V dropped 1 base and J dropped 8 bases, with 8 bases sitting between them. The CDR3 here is CASSLANGEKLFF. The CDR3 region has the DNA TGTGCCAGCAGCTTAGCGAACGGAGAAAAACTGTTTTTT.